The subject of this entry is one TCR beta chain. Sequencing was performed with immunoSEQ multiplex PCR; in TCRdb, only in-frame clones are kept and a portion is missing. The sample includes some 630,000 clones, roughly 96% of them seen just once. This CDR3 spans 14 amino acids. Germline CDR1 and CDR2: MNHEY and SMNVEV (reference sequence). Trimming pared 0 bases from V and 1 base from J, leaving 6 bases between. This entry is derived from a study of shared clonotypes between healthy human individuals. Naive CD8 cells lacked CD45RO, underwent positive selection for CCR7 and left out terminally differentiated effector memory CD45RA+ cells.

This receptor was obtained from a woman aged 25-40 years in good health. Source material: naive CD8+ T cells sorted from blood. The chain uses TRBV27 and TRBJ1-1; D not resolved. CDR3: CASSLSMRNTEAFF. The CDR3 DNA reads as TGTGCCAGCAGTTTATCGATGAGGAACACTGAAGCTTTCTTT.